This TCR beta chain is from a study of CD8+ T cells in alopecia areata. Overall study: For 6 to 18 months, tofacitinib was taken, and 6 months off drug followed. General study points: Higher clonality than in normal scalp was seen in lesional scalp, especially alopecia totalis/universalis.

Regarding treatment: oral pan-JAK inhibitor, 5-10 mg twice daily. Notes on this clone: Its antigen is as yet unknown. The same CDR3 is also encoded by other DNA sequences in this sample.

Germline CDR1 and CDR2: SGHRS and YFSETQ. V lost 4 bases and J 1 base, leaving 5 bases between the germline ends. This CDR3 contains 12 residues. Extraction of RNA preceded its reverse transcription into cDNA, which served as the sequencing template. The table came from immunoSEQ multiplex PCR; TCRdb's copy has only in-frame clones and leaves some out. The table records under 300,000 clones, 60% of them present only once. Sequencing used CD4+ T cells sorted from blood, obtained at roughly week 52, from a patient treated with tofacitinib. The chain has TRBV5-1 and TRBJ2-5, with TRBD1 as a possible D gene (5 bases). The clonotype was recovered from a human donor with alopecia areata. This chain's CDR3 is CASSRGQETQYF. As DNA, the CDR3 is TGCGCCAGCAGCAGGGGCCAAGAGACCCAGTACTTC.